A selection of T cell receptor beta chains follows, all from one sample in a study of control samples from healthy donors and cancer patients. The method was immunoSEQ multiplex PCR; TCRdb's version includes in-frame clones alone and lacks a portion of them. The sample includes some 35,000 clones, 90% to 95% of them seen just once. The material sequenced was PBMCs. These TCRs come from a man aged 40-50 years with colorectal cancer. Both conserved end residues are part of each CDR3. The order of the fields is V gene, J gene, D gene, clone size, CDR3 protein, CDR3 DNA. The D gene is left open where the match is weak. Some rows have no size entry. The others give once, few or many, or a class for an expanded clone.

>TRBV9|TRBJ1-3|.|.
CASSVASSGNTIYF
TGTGCCAGCAGCGTGGCTTCCTCTGGAAACACCATATATTTT
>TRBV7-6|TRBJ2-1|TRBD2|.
CASSPAGVRDCYNEQFF
TGTGCCAGCAGCCCAGCGGGGGTACGGGATTGCTACAATGAGCAGTTCTTC
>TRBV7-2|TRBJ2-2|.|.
CASSLVGITTIPGELFF
TGTGCCAGCAGCTTGGTAGGGATAACTACTATCCCTGGGGAGCTGTTTTTT
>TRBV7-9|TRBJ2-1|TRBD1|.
CASSYGTGGFSSYNEQFF
TGTGCCAGCAGCTACGGGACAGGGGGCTTTAGCTCCTACAATGAGCAGTTCTTC
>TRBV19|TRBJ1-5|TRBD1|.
CASSIRGPGQPQHF
TGTGCCAGTAGCATAAGGGGGCCAGGTCAGCCCCAGCATTTT
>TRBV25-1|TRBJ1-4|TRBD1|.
CASSGSGTGEKLFF
TGTGCCAGCAGTGGGAGTGGGACAGGAGAAAAACTGTTTTTT
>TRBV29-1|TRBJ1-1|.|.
CSVGRAGGDTEAFF
TGCAGCGTTGGCCGGGCAGGAGGGGACACTGAAGCTTTCTTT
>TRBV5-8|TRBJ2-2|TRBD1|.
CASSLEGQGNTGELFF
TGTGCCAGCAGCTTGGAGGGACAGGGAAACACCGGGGAGCTGTTTTTT
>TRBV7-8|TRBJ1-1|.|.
CASSSGTEAFF
TGTGCCAGCAGCTCTGGCACTGAAGCTTTCTTT
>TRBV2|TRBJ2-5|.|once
CASGQQKETQYF
TGTGCCTCAGGGCAACAGAAAGAGACCCAGTACTTC
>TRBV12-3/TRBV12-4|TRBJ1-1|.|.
CASSLAGRGEAFF
TGTGCCAGCAGTTTAGCGGGCAGGGGTGAAGCTTTCTTT
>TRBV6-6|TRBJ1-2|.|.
CASRGAGWGDYGYTF
TGTGCCAGCAGGGGGGCAGGCTGGGGTGACTATGGCTACACCTTC
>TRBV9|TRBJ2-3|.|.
CASSRDAPLTDTQYF
TGTGCCAGCAGCCGTGACGCACCCCTCACAGATACGCAGTATTTT
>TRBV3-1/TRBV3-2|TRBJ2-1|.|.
CASSQGVFSDEQFF
TGTGCCAGCAGCCAAGGAGTGTTTTCCGATGAGCAGTTCTTC
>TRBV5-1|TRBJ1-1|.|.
CASSPGSVVTEAFF
TGCGCCAGCAGCCCGGGGTCCGTAGTCACTGAAGCTTTCTTT
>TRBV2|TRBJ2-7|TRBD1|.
CASSVKQGGPYEQYF
TGTGCCAGCAGTGTCAAACAGGGGGGCCCCTACGAGCAGTACTTC
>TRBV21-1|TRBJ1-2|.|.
CARGPAGPYGYTF
TGTGCCAGGGGGCCAGCCGGCCCCTATGGCTACACCTTC
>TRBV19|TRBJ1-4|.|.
CASSIGGEAKLFF
TGTGCCAGTAGTATAGGTGGGGAAGCAAAACTGTTTTTT
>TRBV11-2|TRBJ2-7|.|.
CASSLEAGRYEQYF
TGTGCCAGCAGCTTAGAGGCAGGGCGATACGAGCAGTACTTC
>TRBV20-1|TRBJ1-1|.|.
CSAKYWTEAFF
TGCAGTGCAAAGTACTGGACTGAAGCTTTCTTT
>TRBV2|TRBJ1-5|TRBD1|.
CASSGPGQGNQPQHF
TGTGCCAGCAGTGGTCCGGGACAGGGCAATCAGCCCCAGCATTTT
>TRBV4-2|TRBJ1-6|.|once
CASSQDWAGELYNSPLHF
TGTGCCAGCAGCCAAGATTGGGCAGGAGAGCTCTATAATTCACCCCTCCACTTT
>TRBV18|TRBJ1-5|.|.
CASSPGGRGGNQPQHF
TGTGCCAGCTCACCAGGCGGCAGGGGAGGCAATCAGCCCCAGCATTTT
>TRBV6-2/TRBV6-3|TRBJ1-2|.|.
CASSRSGANYGYTF
TGTGCCAGCAGCCGCTCGGGGGCTAACTATGGCTACACCTTC
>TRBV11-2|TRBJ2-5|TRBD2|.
CASSLVRGGPEETQYF
TGTGCCAGCAGCTTAGTACGCGGGGGGCCTGAAGAGACCCAGTACTTC
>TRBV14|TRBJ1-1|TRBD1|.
CASSQTTGWETEAFF
TGTGCCAGCAGCCAAACGACAGGGTGGGAAACTGAAGCTTTCTTT
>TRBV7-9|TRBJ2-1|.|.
CASSLDPPGNEQFF
TGTGCCAGCAGCTTAGACCCCCCAGGCAATGAGCAGTTCTTC
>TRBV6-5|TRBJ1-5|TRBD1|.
CASSSGPGTGDQPQHF
TGTGCCAGCAGTTCCGGGCCCGGGACAGGGGATCAGCCCCAGCATTTT
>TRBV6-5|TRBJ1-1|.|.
CASSKSRQNEAFF
TGTGCCAGCAGTAAATCCCGACAGAATGAAGCTTTCTTT
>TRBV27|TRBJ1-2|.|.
CASSLRDGGGYTF
TGTGCCAGCAGTCTTCGGGACGGTGGAGGCTACACCTTC
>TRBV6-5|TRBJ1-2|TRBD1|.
CASSYSGTGGRGYTF
TGTGCCAGCAGTTACTCAGGGACAGGGGGCCGTGGCTACACCTTC
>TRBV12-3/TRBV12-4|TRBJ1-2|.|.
CASRPAGRDGYTF
TGTGCCAGCAGGCCCGCAGGACGGGATGGCTACACCTTC
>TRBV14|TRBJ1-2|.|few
CASTPGGAFGYTF
TGTGCCAGTACCCCGGGAGGGGCTTTTGGCTACACCTTC
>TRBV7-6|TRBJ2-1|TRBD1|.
CASSLGTGEQFF
TGTGCCAGCAGCTTAGGGACAGGGGAGCAGTTCTTC
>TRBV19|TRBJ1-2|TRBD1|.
CASSKTGTGNNYGYTF
TGTGCCAGTAGTAAGACCGGGACAGGGAATAACTATGGCTACACCTTC
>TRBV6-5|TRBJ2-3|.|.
CASSLPGTDTQYF
TGTGCCAGCAGTTTACCCGGCACAGATACGCAGTATTTT
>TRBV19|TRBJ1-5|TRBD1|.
CASETRRDRQPQHF
TGTGCCAGTGAGACGCGCAGGGACAGGCAGCCCCAGCATTTT
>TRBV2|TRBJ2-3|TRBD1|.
CASSYTTGAQDTQYF
TGTGCCAGCAGTTATACGACAGGGGCCCAAGATACGCAGTATTTT
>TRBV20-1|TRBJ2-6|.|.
CSASRGLPSSGANVLTF
TGCAGTGCTAGTAGGGGCCTACCCAGCTCTGGGGCCAACGTCCTGACTTTC
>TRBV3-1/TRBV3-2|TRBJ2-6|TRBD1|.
CASSPQGAIILTF
TGTGCCAGCAGCCCACAGGGGGCGATTATCCTGACTTTC
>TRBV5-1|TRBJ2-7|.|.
CASRGGEGTYEQYF
TGCGCCAGCCGGGGTGGGGAAGGGACCTACGAGCAGTACTTC
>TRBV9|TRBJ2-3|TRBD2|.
CASSGLAGGPSTDTQYF
TGTGCCAGCAGCGGACTAGCGGGGGGGCCTTCGACAGATACGCAGTATTTT
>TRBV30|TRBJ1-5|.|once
CAWSVNNQPQHF
TGTGCCTGGAGTGTCAACAATCAGCCCCAGCATTTT
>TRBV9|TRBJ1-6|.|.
CASSPTGGSYSSYNSPLHF
TGTGCCAGCAGCCCAACCGGGGGGAGTTATAGCTCCTATAATTCACCCCTCCACTTT
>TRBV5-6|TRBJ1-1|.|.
CASSLFRRVEAFF
TGTGCCAGCAGCTTATTCAGGAGAGTTGAAGCTTTCTTT
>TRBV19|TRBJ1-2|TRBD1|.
CASRRDRVGYGYTF
TGTGCCAGTAGGAGGGACAGGGTTGGCTATGGCTACACCTTC
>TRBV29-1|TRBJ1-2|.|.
CSVPSGAVYGYTF
TGCAGCGTTCCCTCGGGCGCGGTTTATGGCTACACCTTC
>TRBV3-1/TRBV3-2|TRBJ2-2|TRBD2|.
CASSQLPGRGGSFNTGELFF
TGTGCCAGCAGCCAACTCCCCGGGAGGGGCGGATCTTTCAACACCGGGGAGCTGTTTTTT
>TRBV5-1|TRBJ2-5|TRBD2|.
CASRFGGQETQYF
TGCGCCAGCAGGTTCGGGGGGCAAGAGACCCAGTACTTC
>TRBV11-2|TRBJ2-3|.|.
CASSSPLLGGQYF
TGTGCCAGCAGCTCCCCCCTACTGGGAGGGCAGTATTTT
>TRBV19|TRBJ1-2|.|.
CASCRGRDGDYGYTF
TGTGCCAGCTGTAGGGGACGGGACGGAGATTATGGCTACACCTTC
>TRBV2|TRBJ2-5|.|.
CASSGIGETQYF
TGTGCCAGCAGTGGGATAGGAGAGACCCAGTACTTC
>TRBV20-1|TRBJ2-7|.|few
CSAGLYEQYF
TGCAGTGCTGGTCTCTACGAGCAGTACTTC
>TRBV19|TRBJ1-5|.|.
CASNINRDNNQPQHF
TGTGCCAGTAATATTAACCGGGACAACAATCAGCCCCAGCATTTT
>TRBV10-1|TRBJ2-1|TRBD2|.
CASSESASGGNNEQFF
TGCGCCAGCAGTGAGTCGGCTAGCGGGGGGAACAATGAGCAGTTCTTC
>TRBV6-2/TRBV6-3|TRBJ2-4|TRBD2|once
CASSYPTSGGLLAKNIQYF
TGTGCCAGCAGTTACCCGACTAGCGGGGGCCTGTTAGCCAAAAACATTCAGTACTTC
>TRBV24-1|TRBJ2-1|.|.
CATSDPGTPYNEQFF
TGTGCCACCAGTGACCCCGGGACACCGTACAATGAGCAGTTCTTC